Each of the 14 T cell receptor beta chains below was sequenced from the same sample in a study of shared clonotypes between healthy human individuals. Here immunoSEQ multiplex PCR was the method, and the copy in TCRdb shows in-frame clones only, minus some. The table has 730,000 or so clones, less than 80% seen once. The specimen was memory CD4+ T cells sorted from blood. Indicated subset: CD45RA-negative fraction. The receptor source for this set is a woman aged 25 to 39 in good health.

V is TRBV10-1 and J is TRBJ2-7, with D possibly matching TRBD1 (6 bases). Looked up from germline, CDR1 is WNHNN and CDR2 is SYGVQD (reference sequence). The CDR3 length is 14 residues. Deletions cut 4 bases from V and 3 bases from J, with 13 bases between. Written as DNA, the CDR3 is TGCGCCAGCAGTGGGTCAGGGGTCCTCTACGAGCAGTACTTC. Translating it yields CASSGSGVLYEQYF.

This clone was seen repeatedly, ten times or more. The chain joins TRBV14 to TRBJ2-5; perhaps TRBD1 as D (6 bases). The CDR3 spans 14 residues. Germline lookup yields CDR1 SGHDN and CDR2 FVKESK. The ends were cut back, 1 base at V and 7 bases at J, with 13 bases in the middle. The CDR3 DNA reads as TGTGCCAGCAGCCAAGCCTGGACAGATTTGACCCAGTACTTC. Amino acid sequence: CASSQAWTDLTQYF.

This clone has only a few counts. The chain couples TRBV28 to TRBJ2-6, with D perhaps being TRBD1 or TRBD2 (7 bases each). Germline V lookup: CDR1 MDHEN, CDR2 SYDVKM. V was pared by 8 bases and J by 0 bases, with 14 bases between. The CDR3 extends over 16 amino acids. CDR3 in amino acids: CASGRGPSSGANVLTF. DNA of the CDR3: TGTGCCAGCGGGAGGGGGCCCAGCTCTGGGGCCAACGTCCTGACTTTC.

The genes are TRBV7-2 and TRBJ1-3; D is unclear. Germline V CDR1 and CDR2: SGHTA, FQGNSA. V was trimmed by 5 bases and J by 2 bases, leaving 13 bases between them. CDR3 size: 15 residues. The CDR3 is CASSPITGPGNTIYF. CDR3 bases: TGTGCCAGCAGCCCTATCACGGGCCCTGGAAACACCATATATTTT.

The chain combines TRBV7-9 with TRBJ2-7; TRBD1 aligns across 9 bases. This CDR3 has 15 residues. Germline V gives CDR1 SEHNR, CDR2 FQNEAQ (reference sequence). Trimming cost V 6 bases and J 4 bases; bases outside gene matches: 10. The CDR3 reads CASSRTGTGIYEQYF. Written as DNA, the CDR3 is TGTGCCAGCAGTAGGACCGGGACAGGGATTTACGAGCAGTACTTC.

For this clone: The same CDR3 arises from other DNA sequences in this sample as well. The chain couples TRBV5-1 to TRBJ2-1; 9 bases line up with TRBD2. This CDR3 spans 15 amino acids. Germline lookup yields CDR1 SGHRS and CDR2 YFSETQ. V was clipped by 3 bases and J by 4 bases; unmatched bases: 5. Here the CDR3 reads CASSSSSGAYNEQFF. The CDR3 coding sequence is TGCGCCAGCAGCTCGTCTAGCGGGGCTTACAATGAGCAGTTCTTC.

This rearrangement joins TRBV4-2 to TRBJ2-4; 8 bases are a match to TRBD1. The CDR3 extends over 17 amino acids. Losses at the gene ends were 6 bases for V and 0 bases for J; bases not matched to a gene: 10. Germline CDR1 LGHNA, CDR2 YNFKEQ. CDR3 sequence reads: CASSSRWTGIAKNIQYF. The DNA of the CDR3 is TGTGCCAGCAGTTCAAGATGGACAGGGATAGCCAAAAACATTCAGTACTTC.

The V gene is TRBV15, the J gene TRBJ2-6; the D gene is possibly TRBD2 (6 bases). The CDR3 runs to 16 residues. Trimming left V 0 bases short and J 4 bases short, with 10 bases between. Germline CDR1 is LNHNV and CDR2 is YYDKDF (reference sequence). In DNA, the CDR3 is TGTGCCACCAGCAGAGAGGAGGGGAGCGGGGCCAACGTCCTGACTTTC. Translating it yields CATSREEGSGANVLTF.

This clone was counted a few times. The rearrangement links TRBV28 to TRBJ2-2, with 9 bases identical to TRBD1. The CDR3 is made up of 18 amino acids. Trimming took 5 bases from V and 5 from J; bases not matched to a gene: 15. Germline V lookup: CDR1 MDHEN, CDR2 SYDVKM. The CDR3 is CASSPPLPTGGKTGELFF. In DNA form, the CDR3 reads TGTGCCAGCAGTCCCCCCCTACCGACAGGGGGAAAGACCGGGGAGCTGTTTTTT.

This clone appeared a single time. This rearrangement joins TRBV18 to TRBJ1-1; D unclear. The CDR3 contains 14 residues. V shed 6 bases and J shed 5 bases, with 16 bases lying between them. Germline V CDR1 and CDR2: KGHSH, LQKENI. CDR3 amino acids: CASSPSSVMTEAFF. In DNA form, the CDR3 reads TGTGCCAGCTCTCCGAGTTCAGTCATGACTGAAGCTTTCTTT.

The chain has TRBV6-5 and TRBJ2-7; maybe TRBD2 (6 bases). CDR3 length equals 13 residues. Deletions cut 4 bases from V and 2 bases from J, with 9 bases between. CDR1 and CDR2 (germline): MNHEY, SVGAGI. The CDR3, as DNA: TGTGCCAGCAGTTTAGGCGGGACCTACGAGCAGTACTTC. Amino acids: CASSLGGTYEQYF.

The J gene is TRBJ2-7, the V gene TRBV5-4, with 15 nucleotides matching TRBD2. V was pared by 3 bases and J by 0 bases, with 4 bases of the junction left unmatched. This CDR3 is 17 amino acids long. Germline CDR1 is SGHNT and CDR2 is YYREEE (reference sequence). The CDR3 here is CASSSGTSGRSSYEQYF. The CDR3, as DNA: TGTGCCAGCAGCTCCGGGACTAGCGGGAGGAGCTCCTACGAGCAGTACTTC.

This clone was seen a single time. The CDR3 region is CASSEVSGLVNEQFF. The DNA for the CDR3 is TGTGCCAGCAGTGAAGTTAGCGGGCTAGTCAATGAGCAGTTCTTC. V usage is TRBV6-1 and J usage is TRBJ2-1; 7 bases fit TRBD2. The CDR3 length is 15 residues. The germline V gene encodes CDR1 MNHNS and CDR2 SASEGT. The trim removed 1 base at V and 6 bases at J, leaving 6 bases unmatched.

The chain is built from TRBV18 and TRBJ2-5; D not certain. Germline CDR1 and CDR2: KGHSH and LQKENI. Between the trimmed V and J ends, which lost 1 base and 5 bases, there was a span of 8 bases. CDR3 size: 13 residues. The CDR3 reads CASSPLTWETQYF. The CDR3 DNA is TGTGCCAGCTCACCACTCACTTGGGAGACCCAGTACTTC.